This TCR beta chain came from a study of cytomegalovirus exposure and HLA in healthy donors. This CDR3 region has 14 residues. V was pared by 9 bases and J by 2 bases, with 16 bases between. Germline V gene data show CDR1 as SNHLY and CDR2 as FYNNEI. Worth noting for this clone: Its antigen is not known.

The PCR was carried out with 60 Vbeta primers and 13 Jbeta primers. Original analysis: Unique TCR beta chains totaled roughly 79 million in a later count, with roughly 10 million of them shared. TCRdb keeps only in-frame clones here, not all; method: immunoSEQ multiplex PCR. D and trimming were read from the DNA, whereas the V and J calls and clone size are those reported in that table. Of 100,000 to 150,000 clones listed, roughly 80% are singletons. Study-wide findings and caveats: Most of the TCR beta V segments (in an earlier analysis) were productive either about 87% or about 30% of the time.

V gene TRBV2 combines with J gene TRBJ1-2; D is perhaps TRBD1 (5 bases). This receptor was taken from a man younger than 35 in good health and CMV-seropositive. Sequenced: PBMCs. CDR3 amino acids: CASVRLAGNYGYTF. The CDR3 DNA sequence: TGTGCCAGTGTAAGACTCGCAGGGAACTATGGCTACACCTTC. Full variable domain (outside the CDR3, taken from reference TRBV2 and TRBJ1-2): EPEVTQTPSHQVTQMGQEVILRCVPISNHLYFYWYRQILGQKVEFLVSFYNNEISEKSEIFDDQFSVERPDGSNFTLKIRSTKLEDSAMYFCASVRLAGNYGYTFGSGTRLTVV.